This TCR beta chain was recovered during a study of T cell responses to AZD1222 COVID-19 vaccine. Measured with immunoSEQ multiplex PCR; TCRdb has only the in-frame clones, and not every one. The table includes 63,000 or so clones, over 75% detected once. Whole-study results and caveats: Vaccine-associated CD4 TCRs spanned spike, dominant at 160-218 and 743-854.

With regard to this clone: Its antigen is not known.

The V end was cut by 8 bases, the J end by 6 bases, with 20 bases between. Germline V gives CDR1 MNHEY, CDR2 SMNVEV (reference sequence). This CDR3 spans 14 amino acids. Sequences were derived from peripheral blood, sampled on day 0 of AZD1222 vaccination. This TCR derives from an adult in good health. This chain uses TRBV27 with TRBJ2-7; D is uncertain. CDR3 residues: CASSGPQPLSEQYF. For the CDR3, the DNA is TGTGCCAGCTCCGGGCCACAGCCCTTATCCGAGCAGTACTTC.